The 5 T cell receptor beta chains presented below share a single source sample, sequenced in a study of spatial heterogeneity in lung cancer. TCRdb called the 5' RACE reads again in MiXCR, with one record for every CDR3 protein. The top ten clones hold more than 60% of a sample with 6,000 to 7,500 distinct CDR3 sequences, approximately 6.8% of them seen once. Time point reported: sample taken at primary tumor resection. The sequenced material consisted of unsorted whole RNA from tumor, nontumor lung or frozen PBMC. The input for sequencing was PBMCs, taken at surgery. The receptors come from a male donor with early-stage non-small cell lung cancer.

Many counts were recorded for this clonotype. The library was designed around alpha chains, so this beta chain is a stray read whose abundance carries little weight. The gene calls are TRBV29-1 and TRBJ1-1, with no clear D. This CDR3 has 10 residues. V dropped 6 bases and J dropped 11 bases, with 13 bases sitting between them. Germline lookup yields CDR1 SQVTM and CDR2 ANQGSEA. CDR3 DNA sequence: TGCAGCGTAGTGGGCCCTGGGGCTTTCTTT. Protein: CSVVGPGAFF.

This clonotype was detected many times. In a library made to pick up alpha chains, this beta chain is a stray read with a size that means little. The chain links TRBV5-1 to TRBJ2-5, with TRBD2 matching 9 bases. This CDR3 is built from 14 residues. Germline V gene data show CDR1 as SGHRS and CDR2 as YFSETQ. Unmatched junction bases numbered 6, after V lost 5 bases and J lost 4 bases. CDR3 nucleotides: TGCGCCAGCAGTGAGGCGGGGGGGCGAGAGACCCAGTACTTC. Translated: CASSEAGGRETQYF.

This clonotype has ten or more counts. The library was prepared for alpha chains; this beta chain is a stray read, so its frequency means little. The gene calls are TRBV28 and TRBJ2-5; 7 nucleotides align to TRBD2. The CDR3 spans 16 residues. Germline CDR1 reads MDHEN; CDR2 reads SYDVKM. V shed 3 bases, J shed 2 bases, and the junction held 9 bases outside the gene matches. In nucleotides, the CDR3 is TGTGCCAGCAGTTTGGATCGGGGGGAAATTCAAGAGACCCAGTACTTC. Its protein product is CASSLDRGEIQETQYF.

This clonotype was seen repeatedly, ten times or more. For a library built for alpha chains, this beta chain is a stray read; little rests on its size. The V and J genes are TRBV10-3 and TRBJ2-3; D gene unclear. Trimming cost V 8 bases and J 0 bases, with 15 bases left between them. This CDR3 contains 15 residues. Germline CDR1 is ENHRY and CDR2 is SYGVKD. The CDR3, as DNA: TGTGCCATCGGGGATGGGGATCTTAGCACAGATACGCAGTATTTT. This gives the protein CAIGDGDLSTDTQYF.

This clonotype was observed at least ten times. This beta chain came through as a stray read in a library set up for alpha chains, and its size says little. V gene TRBV5-1 combines with J gene TRBJ1-4; weak D call: TRBD1 (6 bases). The V end was cut by 7 bases, the J end by 0 bases, with 16 bases between. The CDR3 runs 16 residues. The V gene's germline CDR1 is SGHRS and CDR2 YFSETQ. CDR3 DNA sequence: TGCGCCAGCCGCCCCGGGACACTCGCAACTAATGAAAAACTGTTTTTT. This codes for CASRPGTLATNEKLFF.